This TCR beta chain was sequenced for a study of cytomegalovirus exposure and HLA in healthy donors. Study in general: The 100 to 150 validation repertoires and the roughly 690 first-cohort repertoires shared a platform, a later analysis reported.

Notes on this clone: Its antigen is as yet unknown.

TCRdb keeps only in-frame clones here, not all; method: immunoSEQ multiplex PCR. This sample has 300,000 to 400,000 clones; approximately 91% occur once, and the top ten carry over 0.9%. Notes on the study in general: There were a few CMV-associated chains whose specificity for CMV antigens was confirmed in vitro. According to the study, 150 to 200 TCR beta chains were cytomegalovirus-associated. Diagnosis of cytomegalovirus status made by the classifier reportedly showed high specificity and sensitivity.

Germline loops: CDR1 SEHNR, CDR2 FQNEAQ (reference sequence). V lost 4 bases and J lost 3; bases outside the gene matches: 4. This CDR3 comprises 14 residues. The sequence was collected from a man aged 30 to 39 in good health and CMV-seronegative. Sequenced material: PBMCs. The rearrangement uses TRBV7-9 and TRBJ2-3, with 7 nucleotides matching TRBD2. CDR3 region: CASSYGGRTDTQYF. DNA for the CDR3: TGTGCCAGCAGCTACGGGGGGAGGACAGATACGCAGTATTTT.